The clone carrying this T cell receptor (beta chain) was picked up many times. Its antigen is not known. The germline V gene encodes CDR1 SGHNT and CDR2 YYREEE (reference sequence). Trimming took 6 bases from V and 7 from J; bases not matched to a gene: 10. This CDR3 is 16 amino acids long. A sort by CD45RO/CCR7/CD25/CD127/CD95/CD27 yielded CD4+ naive, central memory, regulatory and stem cell-like memory cells. The entry originates in a study of beta chain features in type 1 diabetes. Study-level information: Sorted cell examination encompassed roughly 98,000,000 cells across all samples. Study-level results: Among type 1 diabetes patients, VDJ junctions had fewer insertions and more deletions. A definitive answer on HLA type influencing TCRB rearrangement was not reached here. Across all four CD4+ subsets, people with type 1 diabetes showed modestly shorter TCRB CDR3s.

cDNA synthesis used the whole RNA isolate, giving expressed TCRB sequences. The assay was immunoSEQ multiplex PCR, and TCRdb's table has in-frame clones only and misses some. The sample consists of some 350,000 clones, over 8.5% of them appearing once. The J gene is TRBJ2-1, the V gene TRBV5-4; the match to TRBD2 covers 13 bases. What was sequenced was central memory CD4+ T cells from blood. The TCR was taken from a man younger than 45 with type 1 diabetes. CDR3 sequence reads: CASTRGGTSGTNEQFF. CDR3 DNA sequence: TGTGCCAGCACCCGTGGGGGGACTAGCGGGACGAATGAGCAGTTCTTC.